This T cell receptor (beta chain) is from a study of cytomegalovirus exposure and HLA in healthy donors. As for this clone: The antigen is not known.

Whole-study results and caveats: Published work reported that the classifier diagnosed cytomegalovirus status with high specificity and sensitivity. Most TCR sequences showed up rarely, but some public TCRs showed up in many donors. Cytomegalovirus association was listed for about 170 TCR beta chains.

Donors were drawn from the approximately 120-subject validation cohort, separate from the approximately 620-subject first cohort. Per germline, CDR1 MNHEY and CDR2 SVGAGI. V was pared by 5 bases and J by 9 bases, with 8 bases of the junction left unmatched. The CDR3 contains 14 residues. Data came from immunoSEQ multiplex PCR; TCRdb stores just in-frame clones and leaves some out. This table holds roughly 150,000 clones, roughly 91% found once. This TCR came from a young man in good health and CMV-seronegative. The chain employs TRBV6-5 and TRBJ2-7, with 12 positions matching TRBD2. The source material was PBMCs. In DNA form, the CDR3 reads TGTGCCAGCAGTCAGGCTAGCGGGAGGGTCGGGCAGTACTTC. Encoded protein: CASSQASGRVGQYF.